This is a list of T cell receptor beta chains from one sample in a study of blood T cell repertoires in COVID-19. Clones were read by immunoSEQ multiplex PCR, and TCRdb kept only the in-frame ones, dropping some. The sample holds 150,000 to 200,000 clones, roughly 82% seen once. The specimen sequenced was PBMCs or T cells enriched from blood (not recorded which). The receptors derive from a man in his forties or fifties who had recovered from COVID-19. CDR3s include the opening cysteine and the closing phenylalanine or tryptophan. The D gene is left open where the match is weak. A clone size is listed for some rows: how often the clone was seen (once, few, many), or a class if it is expanded.

>TRBJ2-2|.|.|TRBV5-1
CASSLGAMGAVDTGELFF
TGCGCCAGCAGCTTGGGGGCGATGGGGGCCGTCGACACCGGGGAGCTGTTTTTT
>TRBJ2-3|once|.|TRBV20-1
CSASMSVAAYTDTQYF
TGCAGTGCTAGTATGTCGGTAGCGGCTTACACAGATACGCAGTATTTT
>TRBJ2-1|.|.|TRBV6-5
CASSYRGEEEGEQFF
TGTGCCAGCAGTTACCGAGGTGAGGAAGAGGGTGAGCAGTTCTTC
>TRBJ2-5|.|.|TRBV6-5
CASSYSGTLEETQYF
TGTGCCAGCAGTTACTCCGGGACACTAGAAGAGACCCAGTACTTC
>TRBJ1-1|.|.|TRBV2
CASTKEGVNTEAFF
TGTGCCAGCACCAAGGAAGGAGTGAACACTGAAGCTTTCTTT
>TRBJ2-1|.|.|TRBV11-3
CASSPTPGRGQFF
TGTGCCAGCAGCCCCACCCCTGGGAGAGGACAGTTCTTC
>TRBJ1-1|.|.|TRBV28
CASSLRGGAFF
TGTGCCAGCAGTTTACGGGGGGGAGCTTTCTTT
>TRBJ1-2|.|.|TRBV29-1
CSVDLENRQGGYTF
TGCAGCGTTGATCTGGAAAATCGCCAGGGTGGCTACACCTTC
>TRBJ1-1|.|TRBD1|TRBV18
CASSPGQGTRRTEAFF
TGTGCCAGCTCACCGGGACAGGGGACGAGGCGCACTGAAGCTTTCTTT
>TRBJ2-2|.|TRBD1|TRBV5-1
CASSSGQGSNTGELFF
TGCGCCAGCAGCTCCGGACAGGGGTCGAACACCGGGGAGCTGTTTTTT
>TRBJ1-1|.|.|TRBV20-1
CSASIQGKNTEAFF
TGCAGTGCTAGTATTCAGGGGAAGAACACTGAAGCTTTCTTT
>TRBJ1-5|.|TRBD1|TRBV5-6
CASSWGQGISNQPQHF
TGTGCCAGCAGCTGGGGACAGGGTATAAGCAATCAGCCCCAGCATTTT
>TRBJ2-3|.|TRBD2|TRBV27
CASSYLAGVFRTDTQYF
TGTGCCAGCAGTTACCTAGCGGGGGTCTTCCGCACAGATACGCAGTATTTT
>TRBJ1-5|.|.|TRBV19
CASSIEGRNQPQHF
TGTGCCAGTAGTATAGAGGGCAGGAATCAGCCCCAGCATTTT
>TRBJ2-3|.|TRBD2|TRBV6-2/TRBV6-3
CASSYLASGGTDTQYF
TGTGCCAGCAGTTACCTCGCTAGCGGGGGCACAGATACGCAGTATTTT
>TRBJ2-1|.|TRBD2|TRBV9
CASSVRSGRDNEQFF
TGTGCCAGCAGCGTACGAAGCGGGAGGGACAATGAGCAGTTCTTC
>TRBJ2-1|.|.|TRBV5-5
CASSSPGLLNEQFF
TGTGCCAGCAGCTCGCCGGGACTCCTCAATGAGCAGTTCTTC
>TRBJ2-2|once|.|TRBV4-1
CASSQGQLAVGGELFF
TGCGCCAGCAGCCAAGGTCAACTAGCTGTTGGCGGGGAGCTGTTTTTT
>TRBJ2-2|few|.|TRBV10-1
CASSDQNTGELFF
TGCGCCAGCAGTGACCAGAACACCGGGGAGCTGTTTTTT
>TRBJ2-1|.|.|TRBV11-3
CASSLLGTDNEQFF
TGTGCCAGCAGCTTATTGGGGACTGACAATGAGCAGTTCTTC
>TRBJ1-1|.|.|TRBV27
CASSLGQGGSTEAFF
TGTGCCAGCAGTTTAGGGCAGGGAGGTTCCACTGAAGCTTTCTTT
>TRBJ1-5|.|.|TRBV7-2
CASSLVGQLNQPQHF
TGTGCCAGCAGCTTAGTAGGACAGCTCAATCAGCCCCAGCATTTT
>TRBJ2-1|.|.|TRBV7-9
CASSLENEQFF
TGTGCCAGCAGTCTAGAGAATGAGCAGTTCTTC
>TRBJ1-2|.|.|TRBV28
CASRFLRNRQGYTF
TGTGCCAGCAGATTCCTCAGGAATAGACAAGGTTACACCTTC
>TRBJ2-6|.|.|TRBV10-1
CASSGGGPGANVLTF
TGCGCCAGCAGTGGGGGGGGGCCTGGGGCCAACGTCCTGACTTTC
>TRBJ2-7|.|.|TRBV29-1
CSVTEHTSYEQYF
TGCAGCGTTACAGAACATACCTCCTACGAGCAGTACTTC
>TRBJ1-1|.|.|TRBV27
CASSFSRNTEAFF
TGTGCCAGCAGTTTTTCTAGGAACACTGAAGCTTTCTTT
>TRBJ2-7|.|TRBD2|TRBV19
CASTPRAGGGYEQYF
TGTGCCAGTACCCCCCGAGCGGGAGGAGGCTACGAGCAGTACTTC
>TRBJ2-7|.|TRBD1|TRBV19
CASSISTGPYEQYF
TGTGCCAGTAGTATTTCGACAGGGCCGTACGAGCAGTACTTC
>TRBJ2-5|.|.|TRBV5-5
CASSLTAKETQYF
TGTGCCAGCAGCTTGACAGCAAAAGAGACCCAGTACTTC
>TRBJ2-3|.|TRBD2|TRBV7-2
CASSLALLADTDTQYF
TGTGCCAGCAGCTTAGCCCTACTAGCGGACACAGATACGCAGTATTTT
>TRBJ1-6|.|.|TRBV5-4
CASSFQAGPRSPLHF
TGTGCCAGCAGCTTTCAGGCAGGGCCGAGGTCACCCCTCCACTTT
>TRBJ2-3|.|.|TRBV7-9
CASSFQGLSSTDTQYF
TGTGCCAGCAGCTTTCAGGGACTGTCTAGCACAGATACGCAGTATTTT
>TRBJ2-3|.|.|TRBV6-5
CASSAGRQPLDTQYF
TGTGCCAGCAGCGCGGGACGGCAGCCCTTAGATACGCAGTATTTT
>TRBJ2-1|once|TRBD2|TRBV7-3
CASSPFLAGGNEQFF
TGTGCCAGCAGCCCCTTCCTAGCGGGAGGCAATGAGCAGTTCTTC
>TRBJ1-3|.|.|TRBV19
CVSSIRARGSGNTIYF
TGTGTCAGTAGTATTCGGGCTCGGGGGTCTGGAAACACCATATATTTT
>TRBJ2-5|.|TRBD1|TRBV29-1
CSVSGTGSIETQYF
TGCAGCGTCTCCGGGACAGGGTCAATTGAGACCCAGTACTTC
>TRBJ1-2|once|TRBD1|TRBV5-4
CASSVSGTDWGYTF
TGTGCCAGCAGCGTTTCCGGGACAGATTGGGGCTACACCTTC
>TRBJ1-5|.|TRBD1|TRBV6-6
CASRSAGTANQPQHF
TGTGCCAGCAGATCCGCAGGGACAGCTAATCAGCCCCAGCATTTT
>TRBJ1-1|.|.|TRBV25-1
CASSAGAYFQRTEAFF
TGTGCCAGCAGTGCCGGAGCGTACTTCCAGAGGACTGAAGCTTTCTTT
>TRBJ2-5|.|TRBD1|TRBV6-5
CASSPDRAKETQYF
TGTGCCAGCAGTCCTGACAGGGCAAAAGAGACCCAGTACTTC
>TRBJ1-2|few|.|TRBV7-2
CASSSLTNYGYTF
TGTGCCAGCAGCTCCTTAACTAACTATGGCTACACCTTC
>TRBJ2-1|.|.|TRBV27
CASRLVGNEQFF
TGTGCCAGCAGGCTAGTAGGAAATGAGCAGTTCTTC
>TRBJ1-1|.|.|TRBV25-1
CASSDGTYTEAFF
TGTGCCAGCAGTGACGGGACATACACTGAAGCTTTCTTT
>TRBJ1-6|.|.|TRBV10-3
CAIRAEGSGSPLHF
TGTGCCATTCGAGCGGAGGGGAGCGGTTCACCCCTCCACTTT
>TRBJ2-2|.|.|TRBV3-1/TRBV3-2
CASSHYQAPRGTGELFF
TGTGCCAGCAGCCACTATCAAGCGCCAAGGGGCACCGGGGAGCTGTTTTTT
>TRBJ2-1|.|TRBD2|TRBV5-5
CASSLGLAGLNEQFF
TGTGCCAGCAGCTTGGGACTAGCGGGCCTCAATGAGCAGTTCTTC
>TRBJ1-1|.|TRBD1|TRBV12-3/TRBV12-4
CASSLSGGSEAFF
TGTGCCAGCAGTCTATCAGGGGGCAGTGAAGCTTTCTTT